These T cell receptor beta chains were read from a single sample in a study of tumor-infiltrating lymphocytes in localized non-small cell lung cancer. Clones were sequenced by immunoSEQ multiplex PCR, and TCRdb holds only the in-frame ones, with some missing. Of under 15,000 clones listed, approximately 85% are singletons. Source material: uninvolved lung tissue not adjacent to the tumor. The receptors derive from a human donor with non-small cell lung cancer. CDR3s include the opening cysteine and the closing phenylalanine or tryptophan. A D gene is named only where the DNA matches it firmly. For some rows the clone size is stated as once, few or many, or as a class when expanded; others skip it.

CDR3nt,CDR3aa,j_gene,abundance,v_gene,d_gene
TGCGCCAGCAGCTTGTGGCCCCAGGGGGGGCAAGAGACCCAGTACTTC,CASSLWPQGGQETQYF,TRBJ2-5,.,TRBV5-1,.
TGTGCCAGCAGCATCCGGGACTGGGGCAATGAGCAGTTCTTC,CASSIRDWGNEQFF,TRBJ2-1,.,TRBV11-2,.
TGCGCCAGCAGCTCAGCTAGCGGTTCGGGGGAGCAGTACTTC,CASSSASGSGEQYF,TRBJ2-7,.,TRBV5-1,TRBD2
TGCAGCGTTGTGGCCGGGAGTGGGCAGTTCTTC,CSVVAGSGQFF,TRBJ2-1,.,TRBV29-1,.
TGCGCCAGCAGCTTTTACAGAGGGATGACAGGAAACACTGAAGCTTTCTTT,CASSFYRGMTGNTEAFF,TRBJ1-1,.,TRBV5-1,.
TGTGCCAGCAGCCGGGGGAGCGGACTCCTCTCCTACGAGCAGTACTTC,CASSRGSGLLSYEQYF,TRBJ2-7,.,TRBV14,.
TGTGCCAGCAGTTTATCTTCAGGGATCTCCTACAGTGAGCAGTTCTTC,CASSLSSGISYSEQFF,TRBJ2-1,.,TRBV27,.
TGTGCCTGGAGAAGGCGTTCACCCCTCCACTTT,CAWRRRSPLHF,TRBJ1-6,.,TRBV30,.
TGCGCCAGCAGCCCAACGCGGACCGTCACAGATACGCAGTATTTT,CASSPTRTVTDTQYF,TRBJ2-3,.,TRBV5-1,.
TGTGCCAGCAGCCAAGACTCATGGCGGGGGGATGGCTACACCTTC,CASSQDSWRGDGYTF,TRBJ1-2,.,TRBV4-2,.
TGTGCCAGCAGTGACGACACGGCAACTGAAGCTTTCTTT,CASSDDTATEAFF,TRBJ1-1,.,TRBV2,.
TGTGCCAGCAGCCGCGTCGGGGGCCCGAACACTGAAGCTTTCTTT,CASSRVGGPNTEAFF,TRBJ1-1,.,TRBV11-1,.
TGTGCCAGTAGTAAAACAGGGCCCTCCGGTGGCTACACCTTT,CASSKTGPSGGYTF,TRBJ1-2,.,TRBV19,.
TGCGCCAGCAGTCCCGGGCGGGAGGGGGAGACCCAGTACTTC,CASSPGREGETQYF,TRBJ2-5,few,TRBV5-1,TRBD2
TGTGCCAGCAGCAATCAGGAGATTTCCTACGAGCAGTACTTC,CASSNQEISYEQYF,TRBJ2-7,.,TRBV21-1,.
TGTGCCATCAGTGAGTCCGGGGGGGCAGATACGCAGTATTTT,CAISESGGADTQYF,TRBJ2-3,.,TRBV10-3,TRBD2
TGCGCCAGCAGTCTTAGTGGGGCCACCTACGAGCAGTACTTC,CASSLSGATYEQYF,TRBJ2-7,.,TRBV5-1,.
TGTGCCTGGACGACAGGTAATCAGCCCCAGCATTTT,CAWTTGNQPQHF,TRBJ1-5,.,TRBV30,.
TGTGCCAGTAGCGAGACTAGCGGGAGGGCCCATGAGCAGTTCTTC,CASSETSGRAHEQFF,TRBJ2-1,once,TRBV19,TRBD2
TGTGCCAGCAGTCCTGGACAGGGGGGGGTGAACACTGAAGCTTTCTTT,CASSPGQGGVNTEAFF,TRBJ1-1,.,TRBV28,TRBD1
TGTGCCAGCAGCCAAGATCCGAAGGGGACTAGCGGGAGGAATGAGCAGTTCTTC,CASSQDPKGTSGRNEQFF,TRBJ2-1,.,TRBV4-2,TRBD2
TGTGCCTGGAGTTTAGCCGGGACAGACACCGGGGAGCTGTTTTTT,CAWSLAGTDTGELFF,TRBJ2-2,.,TRBV30,TRBD1
TGCGCCAGCAGCTTTTATCCCTCTGGCTCGGCGAACACCGGGGAGCTGTTTTTT,CASSFYPSGSANTGELFF,TRBJ2-2,.,TRBV5-1,.
TGTGCCAGCAGCTCCCGGACAGGGTTCTACGAGCAGTACTTC,CASSSRTGFYEQYF,TRBJ2-7,.,TRBV7-2,TRBD1
TGCAGCGTTGACGGGAGGACCCTTCCAGATACGCAGTATTTT,CSVDGRTLPDTQYF,TRBJ2-3,once,TRBV29-1,TRBD2
TGTGCCAGCCTACGACAGGGGGCTTACAATGAGCAGTTCTTC,CASLRQGAYNEQFF,TRBJ2-1,.,TRBV25-1,TRBD1
TGTGCCAGCAGTGAATCCTGGGTTACAGATACGCAGTATTTT,CASSESWVTDTQYF,TRBJ2-3,.,TRBV2,.
TGTGCCAGCAGCGGCGGGACAGGGGGTAACTATGGCTACACCTTC,CASSGGTGGNYGYTF,TRBJ1-2,few,TRBV5-6,TRBD1
TGCGCCAGCAGCTTGGTGGGGGGGCCAGATGAAAAACTGTTTTTT,CASSLVGGPDEKLFF,TRBJ1-4,once,TRBV5-1,.
TGCGCCAGTGGATGGACTAGCGGGACAGATACGCAGTATTTT,CASGWTSGTDTQYF,TRBJ2-3,.,TRBV5-1,TRBD2
TGTGCCAGTAGTCCCGGGACAGGGGGCTCAGAGGAGCCTCAGTACTTC,CASSPGTGGSEEPQYF,TRBJ2-4,.,TRBV19,TRBD1
TGTGCCAGCAGCCGTGGGACAGGGTTAGGTCAGCCCCAGCATTTT,CASSRGTGLGQPQHF,TRBJ1-5,few,TRBV7-2,TRBD1
TGTGCCAGCAGCGCCGGGACTATCACAGATACGCAGTATTTT,CASSAGTITDTQYF,TRBJ2-3,.,TRBV2,TRBD2
TGCGCCAGCAGTGAGGACAACCGCGGCTACACCTTC,CASSEDNRGYTF,TRBJ1-2,.,TRBV10-2,.
TGTGCCAGCAGCCAAGATCGAGACACTGAAGCTTTCTTT,CASSQDRDTEAFF,TRBJ1-1,.,TRBV4-2,.
TGTGCCAGCAGCTTATTACCTGGGACGGGCATTAGCACAGATACGCAGTATTTT,CASSLLPGTGISTDTQYF,TRBJ2-3,.,TRBV7-2,.
TGTGCCAGCAGCCAATCCCGTACAGGACTACATGGCTACACCTTC,CASSQSRTGLHGYTF,TRBJ1-2,medium-sized,TRBV16,.
TGTGCCTTGCTAAGGACCCTTCGGAGCTACACCTTC,CALLRTLRSYTF,TRBJ1-2,.,TRBV30,.
TGTGCCAGTAAACGCGGACCCACCGGGGAGCTGTTTTTT,CASKRGPTGELFF,TRBJ2-2,medium-sized,TRBV19,.
TGTGCCAGCAGCTCGACCGGGACACACTCTGGAAACACCATATATTTT,CASSSTGTHSGNTIYF,TRBJ1-3,.,TRBV7-8,.
TGTGCCAGCAGCCCCGGGGTCAGGCTTAACGTTGGCTACACCTTC,CASSPGVRLNVGYTF,TRBJ1-2,.,TRBV6-5,.
TGTGCCAGCAGCTACCGGTGGAACACTGAAGCTTTCTTT,CASSYRWNTEAFF,TRBJ1-1,.,TRBV6-5,.
TGCGCCAGCAGCCCTACGACCGGCCGACAGGCTAACTATGGCTACACCTTC,CASSPTTGRQANYGYTF,TRBJ1-2,.,TRBV4-1,.
TGTGCCTGGAGCCGGCAGGTTGGCGAAAAACTGTTTTTT,CAWSRQVGEKLFF,TRBJ1-4,.,TRBV30,.
TGCGCCAGCAGCGTGGGACAGGGGATGTTCACTGAAGCTTTCTTT,CASSVGQGMFTEAFF,TRBJ1-1,.,TRBV5-1,TRBD1
TGTGCCAGCAGTGTGAGAGGGGCGGCTCAGCCCCAGCATTTT,CASSVRGAAQPQHF,TRBJ1-5,.,TRBV27,.
TGTGCCAGCAGTGCAGATAGCGGGGGCCAAGAGACCCAGTACTTC,CASSADSGGQETQYF,TRBJ2-5,.,TRBV2,TRBD2
TGTGCCAGCAGCTTAGCGGGGGCTTCAGATACGCAGTATTTT,CASSLAGASDTQYF,TRBJ2-3,.,TRBV7-6,.
TGTGCCTGGGATCCTCCCGACTACTCTGGGGCCAACGTCCTGACTTTC,CAWDPPDYSGANVLTF,TRBJ2-6,.,TRBV30,.
TGTGCCAGCAGGCTGGCGGGTTTAAGGGAATCCTACGAGCAGTACTTC,CASRLAGLRESYEQYF,TRBJ2-7,.,TRBV7-8,.
TGTGCCAGCAGTACAGAAGCATACAATCAGCCCCAGCATTTT,CASSTEAYNQPQHF,TRBJ1-5,.,TRBV6-1,.
TGTGCCACCTCTGAGGGGACTTCTAGTGGAAACACCATATATTTT,CATSEGTSSGNTIYF,TRBJ1-3,once,TRBV10-3,.
TGTGCTAGTGGTTTGGTACCGCCGAACACTGAAGCTTTCTTT,CASGLVPPNTEAFF,TRBJ1-1,once,TRBV12-5,.
TGCGCCAGCAGCTTGGACGCTTACTCCTACAATGAGCAGTTCTTC,CASSLDAYSYNEQFF,TRBJ2-1,.,TRBV5-1,.
TGCGCCAGCAGCCAAGGGACAGGCCCGGGCACTGAAGCTTTCTTT,CASSQGTGPGTEAFF,TRBJ1-1,.,TRBV4-1,TRBD1
TGTGCCAGCGGGGGACAGATCTACGAGCAGTACTTC,CASGGQIYEQYF,TRBJ2-7,.,TRBV2,TRBD1
TGTGCCAGCAGCTTAGATGCAGGGGGCTGGGGCTACACCTTC,CASSLDAGGWGYTF,TRBJ1-2,once,TRBV7-6,TRBD1